These T cell receptor beta chains were read from a single sample in a study of spatial heterogeneity in lung cancer. From the 5' RACE reads, TCRdb called clonotypes with MiXCR, one entry per CDR3 protein. Of 50,000 to 65,000 distinct CDR3 sequences listed, roughly 7% are singletons. The sequencing used PBMCs, collected at surgery. The receptors were gathered from a female donor with early-stage non-small cell lung cancer. Each CDR3 is given with its conserved first and last residue. Fields, in order: D gene, V gene, clone size, J gene, CDR3 DNA, CDR3 protein. The D gene is left open where the match is weak. The size entry is marked missing in some rows and otherwise reads once, few, many or a size class.

>TRBD1|TRBV2|many|TRBJ2-2
TGTGCCAGCATGACAGGGGGTAACACCGGGGAGCTGTTTTTT
CASMTGGNTGELFF
>.|TRBV12-3/TRBV12-4|many|TRBJ1-4
TGTGCCAGCAGTTTAAGGGCGGTTGCAACTAATGAAAAACTGTTTTTT
CASSLRAVATNEKLFF
>.|TRBV6-5|few|TRBJ1-2
TGTGCCAGCAGTTACCAAGAGGCAGGTGGCTACACCTTC
CASSYQEAGGYTF
>.|TRBV5-1|.|TRBJ2-7
TGCGCCAGCAGTGGACAGCGGAGCTCCTACGAGCAGTACTTC
CASSGQRSSYEQYF
>.|TRBV9|.|TRBJ1-4
TGTGCCAGCAGCGTATCTCCCGCGGGAGAAAAACTGTTTTTT
CASSVSPAGEKLFF
>.|TRBV10-2|few|TRBJ1-4
TGCGCCAGCAAGAACAGGGTTAATGAAAAACTGTTTTTT
CASKNRVNEKLFF
>TRBD2|TRBV28|many|TRBJ2-1
TGTGCCAGCAGTTCACTAGCGGGGGGGCCCCATGGGTTCTTC
CASSSLAGGPHGFF
>TRBD2|TRBV18|many|TRBJ2-1
TGTGCCAGCTCACCTGCCCAGAGCGGGGGGGTAAATGAGCAGTTCTTC
CASSPAQSGGVNEQFF
>.|TRBV6-1|few|TRBJ1-4
TGTGCCAGCAGTGAGGTTGGTGAAAAACTGTTTTTT
CASSEVGEKLFF
>TRBD1|TRBV29-1|few|TRBJ2-1
TGCAGCGTTGGACAGGGACACAATGAGCAGTTCTTC
CSVGQGHNEQFF
>TRBD1|TRBV6-2/TRBV6-3|many|TRBJ2-1
TGTGCCAGCAGTTACCCCAACCTCGGACAGGGAAACAATGAGCAGTTCTTC
CASSYPNLGQGNNEQFF
>.|TRBV7-9|many|TRBJ2-5
TGTGCCAGCAGCCTCGTCCGGACGGACCAAGAGACCCAGTACTTC
CASSLVRTDQETQYF
>TRBD1|TRBV7-8|many|TRBJ1-1
TGTGCCAGCAGCTTAACAGGGGACACTGAAGCTTTCTTT
CASSLTGDTEAFF
>.|TRBV5-1|many|TRBJ1-1
TGCGCCAGTTCGGGACACCCGAACACTGAAGCTTTCTTT
CASSGHPNTEAFF
>.|TRBV3-1|.|TRBJ2-7
TGTGCCAGCAGCCAAGATCGTGGGGGGCGGGCCTACGAGCAGTACTTC
CASSQDRGGRAYEQYF
>.|TRBV7-3|few|TRBJ1-1
TGTGCCAGCAGCCTCGACGGAGGGACCATGAACACTGAAGCTTTCTTT
CASSLDGGTMNTEAFF
>.|TRBV2|few|TRBJ2-5
TGTGCCAGCAGGGAGATTCAAGAGACCCAGTACTTC
CASREIQETQYF
>.|TRBV20-1|few|TRBJ2-3
TGCAGTGCTAGTAGAACAGCCCGGGCGACGCAGTATTTT
CSASRTARATQYF
>.|TRBV28|medium-sized|TRBJ2-1
TGTGCCAGCAGTCCGAGAGGGTCGAGATACAATGAGCAGTTCTTC
CASSPRGSRYNEQFF
>.|TRBV7-9|.|TRBJ2-7
TGTGCCAGCAGCTTATCGGCAGGGGCGACCTACGAGCAGTACTTC
CASSLSAGATYEQYF
>.|TRBV3-1|many|TRBJ1-4
TGTGCCAGCAGCCAAGTTGGGACTGCTAATGAAAAACTGTTTTTT
CASSQVGTANEKLFF
>TRBD2|TRBV5-1|few|TRBJ2-3
TGCGCCAGCAGCCGGGGACTAGCGGGGAGCACAGATACGCAGTATTTT
CASSRGLAGSTDTQYF
>.|TRBV5-1|.|TRBJ2-3
TGCGCCAGCAGCTGGAAAGGGACCGGGACAGATACGCAGTATTTT
CASSWKGTGTDTQYF
>TRBD1|TRBV5-1|many|TRBJ2-3
TGCGCCAGCAGCTCCGCGACAGGGCGGAAAGATACGCAGTATTTT
CASSSATGRKDTQYF
>TRBD1|TRBV6-5|many|TRBJ2-7
TGTGCCAGCAGTCCACAGGGACAGGGGAGGTACGAGCAGTACTTC
CASSPQGQGRYEQYF
>.|TRBV7-2|many|TRBJ1-1
TGTGCCAGCAGCTTAAGCAGACATGAAGCTTTCTTT
CASSLSRHEAFF
>.|TRBV6-1|few|TRBJ1-2
TGTGCCAGCAGGCTCAGGGGAAACTATGGCTACACCTTC
CASRLRGNYGYTF
>.|TRBV15|few|TRBJ2-6
TGTGCCACCAGCAATCCAGAAAGGGTAGGCCACAACGTCCTGACTTTC
CATSNPERVGHNVLTF
>TRBD1|TRBV28|few|TRBJ1-1
TGTGCCAGCAGTTCTCCACAGGGGGCGGGAACTGAAGCTTTCTTT
CASSSPQGAGTEAFF
>TRBD1|TRBV5-1|few|TRBJ1-2
TGCGCCAGCAGCCCGAGGACAGGGGAAAGGGGCTACACCTTC
CASSPRTGERGYTF
>.|TRBV20-1|many|TRBJ2-7
TGCAGTGCTAGGGTCCTCTACGAGCAGTACTTC
CSARVLYEQYF
>.|TRBV5-5|many|TRBJ2-3
TGTGCCAGCAGCCCGAGGGCCGGGGATACGCAGTATTTT
CASSPRAGDTQYF
>.|TRBV5-1|many|TRBJ2-5
TGCGCCAGCAGCCCGGGGCAGCCACAAGAGACCCAGTACTTC
CASSPGQPQETQYF
>.|TRBV6-6|few|TRBJ2-3
TGTGCCAGCAGTAACCCCTCTTCAGATACGCAGTATTTT
CASSNPSSDTQYF
>.|TRBV18|many|TRBJ2-5
TGTGCCAGCTCACCCAAGGGGACCGAGACCCAGTACTTC
CASSPKGTETQYF
>.|TRBV20-1|many|TRBJ1-5
TGCAGTGCCCTGCGGGCCCCTTATTGGGGTCGTAGCAATCAGCCCCAGCATTTT
CSALRAPYWGRSNQPQHF
>.|TRBV5-1|many|TRBJ2-5
TGCGCCAGCAGCATGCCCTGGGTAGAGACCCAGTACTTC
CASSMPWVETQYF
>.|TRBV6-2/TRBV6-3|.|TRBJ2-3
TGTGCCAGCGGCTGGTCCCGCCCCCCAGATACGCAGTATTTT
CASGWSRPPDTQYF
>TRBD1|TRBV3-1|.|TRBJ2-6
TGTGCCAGCAGCCCGACAGGGGCGGGCTCTGGGGCCAACGTCCTGACTTTC
CASSPTGAGSGANVLTF